These T cell receptor beta chains were read from a single sample in a study of early T cells in non-severe SARS-CoV-2 infection. TCRdb reprocessed the 5' RACE reads with MiXCR, giving one entry per CDR3 protein. The table has just under 65,000 distinct CDR3 sequences, 8% to 9% seen once; the top ten hold roughly 12%. Source: whole blood, taken at baseline. All receptors derive from an adult who was a healthcare worker with PCR-confirmed SARS-CoV-2 infection or an uninfected control (not recorded which). The CDR3 runs from the conserved cysteine through the conserved F or W. The order of the fields is J gene, V gene, clone size, D gene, CDR3 protein, CDR3 DNA. A D gene is named only where the DNA matches it firmly. Clone size is stated in some rows and not others, as once, few, many or a class when expanded.

TRBJ1-2	TRBV25-1	.	.	CASSEYSAGDYGYTF	TGTGCCAGCAGTGAATATTCGGCTGGGGACTATGGCTACACCTTC
TRBJ2-7	TRBV2	many	.	CASSDPLGFINEQYF	TGTGCCAGCAGTGACCCACTAGGGTTTATCAACGAGCAGTACTTC
TRBJ2-2	TRBV7-8	few	.	CASSLNRVPGELFF	TGTGCCAGCAGCTTGAACCGCGTGCCCGGGGAGCTGTTTTTT
TRBJ2-1	TRBV29-1	.	.	CSVEGGASAYNEQFF	TGCAGCGTTGAGGGGGGGGCAAGTGCCTACAATGAGCAGTTCTTC
TRBJ1-5	TRBV15	many	.	CATSAGTATLYSNQPQHF	TGTGCCACCAGTGCCGGGACCGCGACACTTTATAGCAATCAGCCCCAGCATTTT
TRBJ2-5	TRBV12-3/TRBV12-4	.	TRBD2	CASRAYGLAERETQYF	TGTGCCAGCAGGGCCTACGGACTAGCGGAGCGAGAGACCCAGTACTTC
TRBJ2-1	TRBV9	many	TRBD1	CASSTGQGNVEQFF	TGTGCCAGCAGCACGGGACAGGGTAATGTTGAGCAGTTCTTC
TRBJ2-3	TRBV12-5	.	.	CASGSGLDTQYF	TGTGCTAGTGGTTCCGGTCTTGATACGCAGTATTTT
TRBJ1-1	TRBV5-1	many	.	CASSLGTGRMNTEAFF	TGCGCCAGCAGCTTGGGTACAGGTAGGATGAACACTGAAGCTTTCTTT
TRBJ1-1	TRBV7-3	.	.	CASSQQASNTEAFF	TGTGCCAGCAGCCAACAGGCCTCGAACACTGAAGCTTTCTTT
TRBJ1-4	TRBV6-6	many	TRBD1	CASSYLGTAEEKLFF	TGTGCCAGCAGTTATTTAGGGACAGCGGAGGAAAAACTGTTTTTT
TRBJ2-5	TRBV3-1	.	.	CASSQGLSSQYF	TGTGCCAGCAGCCAAGGTTTGTCGTCCCAGTACTTC
TRBJ2-1	TRBV20-1	few	TRBD2	CSAGRLAGNEQFF	TGCAGTGCTGGGAGGCTAGCGGGAAATGAGCAGTTCTTC
TRBJ1-5	TRBV3-1	.	.	CASSQLAGAGQPQHF	TGTGCCAGCAGCCAACTCGCGGGGGCTGGGCAGCCCCAGCATTTT
TRBJ1-2	TRBV4-2	many	TRBD1	CASSQEEGATIGYTF	TGTGCCAGCAGCCAAGAGGAGGGGGCGACTATTGGCTACACCTTC
TRBJ2-3	TRBV7-2	.	TRBD2	CASSLQSSGSSGDTQYF	TGTGCCAGCAGCTTACAGTCTAGCGGGAGTTCGGGTGATACGCAGTATTTT
TRBJ2-1	TRBV5-1	.	TRBD2	CASSLIISGRNEQFF	TGCGCCAGCAGCTTGATCATTAGCGGGAGGAATGAGCAGTTCTTC
TRBJ2-3	TRBV5-6	.	.	CASSLIGTQYF	TGTGCCAGCAGCTTGATCGGTACGCAGTATTTT
TRBJ2-3	TRBV5-1	many	.	CASSWGTDTQYF	TGCGCCAGCAGCTGGGGGACAGATACGCAGTATTTT
TRBJ2-7	TRBV20-1	few	TRBD2	CSASLADNYEQYF	TGCAGTGCTAGCCTAGCGGATAACTACGAGCAGTACTTC
TRBJ2-1	TRBV9	many	TRBD2	CASSVEREGLGEQFF	TGTGCCAGCAGCGTAGAGAGGGAGGGCCTGGGTGAGCAGTTCTTC
TRBJ1-5	TRBV19	few	.	CASSLTGTNQPQHF	TGTGCCAGTAGTTTGACAGGCACGAATCAGCCCCAGCATTTT
TRBJ1-1	TRBV7-9	few	.	CASSLDLLKAFF	TGTGCCAGCAGCCTGGACCTGCTCAAAGCTTTCTTT
TRBJ2-1	TRBV19	many	TRBD2	CASTEAGGHNEQFF	TGTGCCAGTACGGAGGCGGGAGGTCACAATGAGCAGTTCTTC
TRBJ2-7	TRBV7-2	few	TRBD1	CASSLAGTGPYEQYF	TGTGCCAGCAGCTTAGCCGGGACAGGTCCTTACGAGCAGTACTTC
TRBJ2-7	TRBV6-5	.	.	CASSYYDSSYEQYF	TGTGCCAGCAGTTACTATGACAGCTCCTACGAGCAGTACTTC
TRBJ2-5	TRBV7-3	few	.	CASSQGGLAGVETQYF	TGTGCCAGCAGCCAAGGGGGGCTAGCCGGGGTAGAGACCCAGTACTTC
TRBJ2-7	TRBV5-6	.	TRBD2	CASSFRRERPYEQYF	TGTGCCAGCAGCTTCAGGCGGGAGCGACCCTACGAGCAGTACTTC
TRBJ1-2	TRBV29-1	many	TRBD1	CSVGNRGRGYGYTF	TGCAGCGTTGGGAACAGGGGGCGCGGCTATGGCTACACCTTC
TRBJ2-5	TRBV18	few	.	CASSPGRKGTQYF	TGTGCCAGCTCACCCGGGAGAAAAGGGACCCAGTACTTC
TRBJ1-5	TRBV6-6	few	.	CASSYSTAGRESQPQHF	TGTGCCAGCAGTTACTCGACCGCAGGGAGAGAGTCTCAGCCCCAGCATTTT
TRBJ2-3	TRBV24-1	many	.	CATSVAGSTDTQYF	TGTGCCACCAGTGTCGCCGGGAGCACAGATACGCAGTATTTT
TRBJ1-4	TRBV7-9	few	TRBD1	CASSWGQGEGEKLFF	TGTGCCAGCAGTTGGGGACAGGGAGAGGGGGAAAAACTGTTTTTT
TRBJ2-3	TRBV4-1	few	TRBD2	CASSQASGSSTDTQYF	TGCGCCAGCAGCCAAGCTAGCGGATCTAGCACAGATACGCAGTATTTT
TRBJ2-1	TRBV10-3	many	TRBD1	CAIHQTGDHNEQFF	TGTGCCATCCATCAGACAGGGGACCACAATGAGCAGTTCTTC
TRBJ2-2	TRBV7-9	few	.	CASSFFTGELFF	TGTGCCAGCAGCTTTTTCACCGGGGAGCTGTTTTTT
TRBJ2-5	TRBV5-1	many	TRBD1	CASSLWTGPVETQYF	TGCGCCAGCAGCTTGTGGACAGGCCCTGTGGAGACCCAGTACTTC
TRBJ2-3	TRBV7-3	many	.	CASSLDPRTDTQYF	TGTGCCAGCAGCTTGGACCCTCGAACAGATACGCAGTATTTT
TRBJ2-1	TRBV12-5	few	TRBD1	CASGLVRAGGDHNEQFF	TGTGCTAGTGGTTTGGTAAGGGCAGGGGGAGACCACAATGAGCAGTTCTTC
TRBJ2-3	TRBV10-1	.	TRBD2	CASSRLAGFSTDTQYF	TGCGCCAGCTCCCGACTAGCGGGCTTCAGCACAGATACGCAGTATTTT
TRBJ2-3	TRBV12-3/TRBV12-4	many	TRBD2	CASRPSGSNTDTQYF	TGTGCCAGCAGACCCAGCGGGAGCAACACAGATACGCAGTATTTT
TRBJ1-4	TRBV3-1	few	.	CASSGITEEKLFF	TGTGCCAGCAGCGGGATAACGGAGGAAAAACTGTTTTTT
TRBJ2-3	TRBV4-3	many	TRBD2	CASSQESAGEADTQYF	TGCGCCAGCAGCCAAGAGTCTGCGGGAGAGGCAGATACGCAGTATTTT
TRBJ2-1	TRBV10-3	few	TRBD2	CATLNSGKDDEQFF	TGTGCCACCTTAAATAGCGGGAAGGACGATGAGCAGTTCTTC
TRBJ2-5	TRBV20-1	.	TRBD2	CSAIRGLAEEETQYF	TGCAGTGCTATCCGAGGACTAGCAGAAGAAGAGACCCAGTACTTC
TRBJ2-7	TRBV5-5	few	TRBD1	CASSTQGAAYEQYF	TGTGCCAGCAGCACACAGGGGGCAGCCTACGAGCAGTACTTC
TRBJ2-7	TRBV7-2	once	TRBD2	CASNVGTSGSEQYF	TGTGCCAGCAACGTAGGGACTAGCGGGAGTGAACAGTACTTC
TRBJ2-1	TRBV30	.	TRBD2	CAWTFLAGAYNEQFF	TGTGCCTGGACTTTCCTAGCGGGAGCTTACAATGAGCAGTTCTTC